Below, one T cell receptor (beta chain) is given with its context. No antigen is known for it. With 4 bases removed from V and 6 bases from J, the gap between germline ends came to 7 bases. Germline-derived CDR1 and CDR2 are SGDLS and YYNGEE. This CDR3 spans 12 amino acids. The sample comes from a study of shared clonotypes between healthy human individuals. Study-level information: A couple of female and a few male donors aged 18 to 49 were enrolled.

Genomic DNA of every subset was divided equally among multiple immunoSEQ plates. Here immunoSEQ multiplex PCR was the method, and the copy in TCRdb shows in-frame clones only, minus some. The repertoire holds about a million clones, more than 75% seen once, with approximately 1.5% in the top ten. Whole-study findings and limits: The diversity represented, both genetic and in exposure history, was limited by few donors. Of the naive CD4 clonotypes, around 4.9% were shared across a handful of donors.

V gene TRBV9 combines with J gene TRBJ2-2; D not resolved. Sequencing input: memory CD4+ T cells sorted from blood. Specified subset: CD45RA-negative fraction. This receptor was taken from a man aged 18 to 30 in good health. This chain's CDR3 is CASSTEPGELFF. The CDR3 DNA reads as TGTGCCAGCAGCACGGAGCCCGGGGAGCTGTTTTTT.